What follows describes a single TCR beta chain. Generated by immunoSEQ multiplex PCR, the TCRdb table keeps only in-frame clones and is missing some. The sample lists more than 200,000 clones; approximately 86% were seen once. Cohorts were determined from participant-reported clinical history. CDR3 length equals 16 residues. The V end lost 1 base, the J end lost 2 bases, and 12 bases lay between the germline ends. Germline V gene sequence: CDR1 LGHNA, CDR2 YSLEER. The data were taken from a study of blood T cell repertoires in COVID-19. The source of this sequence is a woman in her fifties or sixties who had recovered from COVID-19. This rearrangement joins TRBV4-3 to TRBJ2-1, with D perhaps TRBD2 (5 bases). The sample taken for sequencing was PBMCs or T cells enriched from blood (not recorded which). The CDR3 nucleotides are TGCGCCAGCAGCCAAGGTACCGGGGTCCCCTACAATGAGCAGTTCTTC. This gives the protein CASSQGTGVPYNEQFF.